This T cell receptor beta chain is from a study of T cells in Graves' hyperthyroidism and ophthalmopathy. Looking at the study overall: Blood from the periphery was taken at initial diagnosis, before any treatment. Findings and caveats of the study: Most expanded thyroid clonotypes above 0.001 also appeared in blood. Ophthalmopathy onset followed model prediction by a median around 6.9 months.

Template material for amplifying TCR beta CDR3 regions consisted of RNA transcripts. When the TCR CDR3 underwent first-round RT-PCR, the HTBI primer set was used. Each CDR3 protein gets one entry after TCRdb re-called the multiplex PCR reads with MiXCR. The sample has 600,000 to 650,000 distinct CDR3 sequences, about 20% seen once; the top ten hold about 34%. Concerning this clonotype: The antigen is unknown.

This CDR3 contains 14 residues. V was shortened by 4 bases and J by 8 bases, with 14 bases between the two germline ends. Germline V gene lookup returns CDR1 MNHEY and CDR2 SMNVEV (reference sequence). Material for sequencing was blood. J is TRBJ1-4 and V is TRBV27; D might be TRBD1 (5 bases). The source is a man aged 30-40 years with Graves' ophthalmopathy. The CDR3 DNA is TGTGCCAGCAGTTACCTCGGGACTGACGAAAAACTGTTTTTT. It translates to CASSYLGTDEKLFF.